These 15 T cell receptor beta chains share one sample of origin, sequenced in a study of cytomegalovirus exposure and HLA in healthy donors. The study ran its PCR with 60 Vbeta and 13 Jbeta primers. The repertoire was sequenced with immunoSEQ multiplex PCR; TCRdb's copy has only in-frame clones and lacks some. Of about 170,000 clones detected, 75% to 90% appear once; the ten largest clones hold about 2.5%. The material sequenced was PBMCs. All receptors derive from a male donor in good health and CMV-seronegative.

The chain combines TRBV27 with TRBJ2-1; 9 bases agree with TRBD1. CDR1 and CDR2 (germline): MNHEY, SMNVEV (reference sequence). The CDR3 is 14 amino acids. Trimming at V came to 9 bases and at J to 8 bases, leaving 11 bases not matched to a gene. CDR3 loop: CASQGQGGSDEQFF. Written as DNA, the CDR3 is TGTGCCAGTCAGGGACAGGGCGGATCGGATGAGCAGTTCTTC.

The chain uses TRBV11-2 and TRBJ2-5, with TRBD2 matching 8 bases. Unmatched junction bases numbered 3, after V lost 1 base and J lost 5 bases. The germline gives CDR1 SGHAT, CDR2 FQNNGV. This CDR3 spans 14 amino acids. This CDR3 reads CASSLGAGDETQYF. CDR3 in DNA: TGTGCCAGCAGCTTAGGAGCGGGGGACGAGACCCAGTACTTC.

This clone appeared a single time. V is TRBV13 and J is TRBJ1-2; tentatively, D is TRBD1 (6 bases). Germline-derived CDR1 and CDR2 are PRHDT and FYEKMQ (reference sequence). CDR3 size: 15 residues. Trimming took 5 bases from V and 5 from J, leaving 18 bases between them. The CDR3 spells CASSTRDTPWYGYTF. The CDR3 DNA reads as TGTGCCAGCAGCACTCGGGACACCCCGTGGTATGGCTACACCTTC.

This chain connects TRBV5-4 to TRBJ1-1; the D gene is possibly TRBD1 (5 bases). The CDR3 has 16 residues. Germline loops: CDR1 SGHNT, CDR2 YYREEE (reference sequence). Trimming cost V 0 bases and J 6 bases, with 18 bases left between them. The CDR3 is CASSLGQGRVGAEAFF. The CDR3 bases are TGTGCCAGCAGCTTGGGCCAGGGCCGGGTAGGCGCTGAAGCTTTCTTT.

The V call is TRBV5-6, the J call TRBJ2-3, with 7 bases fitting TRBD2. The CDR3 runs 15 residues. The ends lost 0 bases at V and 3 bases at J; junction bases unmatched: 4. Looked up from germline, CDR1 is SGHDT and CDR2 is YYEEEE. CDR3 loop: CASSLGGGRTDTQYF. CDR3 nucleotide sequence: TGTGCCAGCAGCTTGGGCGGGGGAAGGACAGATACGCAGTATTTT.

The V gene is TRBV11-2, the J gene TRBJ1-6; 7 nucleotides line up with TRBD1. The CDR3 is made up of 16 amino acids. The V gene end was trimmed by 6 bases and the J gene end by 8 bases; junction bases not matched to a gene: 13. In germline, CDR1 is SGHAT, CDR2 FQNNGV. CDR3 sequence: CASSGAGTAHDSPLHF. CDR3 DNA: TGTGCCAGCAGTGGAGCCGGGACAGCCCACGATTCACCCCTCCACTTT.

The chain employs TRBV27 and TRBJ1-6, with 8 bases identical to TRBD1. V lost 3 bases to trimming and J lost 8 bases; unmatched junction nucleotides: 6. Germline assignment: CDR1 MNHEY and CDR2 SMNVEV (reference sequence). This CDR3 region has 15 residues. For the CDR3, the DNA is TGTGCCAGCAGTTTCCGCAGGGGGCAGGATTCACCCCTCCACTTT. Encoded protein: CASSFRRGQDSPLHF.

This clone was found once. CDR3 bases: TGTGCCAGCAGTTTTGTAGTTAGCGGGGGGTCCTCTAGCACAGATACGCAGTATTTT. It encodes CASSFVVSGGSSSTDTQYF. The chain recombines TRBV27 with TRBJ2-3; 10 nucleotides match TRBD2. This CDR3 has 19 residues. Germline CDR1 MNHEY, CDR2 SMNVEV (reference sequence). V was pared by 3 bases and J by 0 bases, with 12 bases of the junction left unmatched.

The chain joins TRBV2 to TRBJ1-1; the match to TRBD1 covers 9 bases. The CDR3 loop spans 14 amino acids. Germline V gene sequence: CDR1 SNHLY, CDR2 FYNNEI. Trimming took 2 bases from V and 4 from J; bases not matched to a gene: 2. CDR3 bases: TGTGCCAGCAGTGAACGGGACAGGGCCACTGAAGCTTTCTTT. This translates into CASSERDRATEAFF.

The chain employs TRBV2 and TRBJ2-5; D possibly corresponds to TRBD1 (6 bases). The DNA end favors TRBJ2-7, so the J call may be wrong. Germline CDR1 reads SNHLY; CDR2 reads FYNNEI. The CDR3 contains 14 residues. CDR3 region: CASRGHRTAYEQYF. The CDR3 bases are TGTGCCAGCAGGGGTCATAGGACAGCCTACGAGCAGTACTTC.

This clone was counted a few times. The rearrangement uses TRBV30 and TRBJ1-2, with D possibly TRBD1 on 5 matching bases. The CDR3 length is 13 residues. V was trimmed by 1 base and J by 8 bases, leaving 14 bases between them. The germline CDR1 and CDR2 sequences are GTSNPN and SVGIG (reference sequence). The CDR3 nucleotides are TGTGCCTGGAGTGAGGGGTTTTGGGAAGGCTACACCTTC. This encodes CAWSEGFWEGYTF. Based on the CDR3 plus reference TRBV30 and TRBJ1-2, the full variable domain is SQTIHQWPATLVQPVGSPLSLECTVEGTSNPNLYWYRQAAGRGLQLLFYSVGIGQISSEVPQNLSASRPQDRQFILSSKKLLLSDSGFYLCAWSEGFWEGYTFGSGTRLTVV.

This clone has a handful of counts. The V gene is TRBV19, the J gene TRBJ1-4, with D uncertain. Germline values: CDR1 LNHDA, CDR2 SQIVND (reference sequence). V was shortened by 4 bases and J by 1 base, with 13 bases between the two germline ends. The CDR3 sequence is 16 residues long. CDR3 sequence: CASSRGPGGTNEKLFF. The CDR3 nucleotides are TGTGCCAGTAGTAGAGGGCCAGGCGGAACTAATGAAAAACTGTTTTTT.

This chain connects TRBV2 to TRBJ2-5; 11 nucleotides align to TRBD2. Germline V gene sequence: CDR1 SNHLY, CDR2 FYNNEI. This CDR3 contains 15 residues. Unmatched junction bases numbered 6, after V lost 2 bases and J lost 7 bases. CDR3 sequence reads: CASSETSGGRGTQYF. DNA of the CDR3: TGTGCCAGCAGTGAAACTAGCGGGGGCAGAGGGACCCAGTACTTC.

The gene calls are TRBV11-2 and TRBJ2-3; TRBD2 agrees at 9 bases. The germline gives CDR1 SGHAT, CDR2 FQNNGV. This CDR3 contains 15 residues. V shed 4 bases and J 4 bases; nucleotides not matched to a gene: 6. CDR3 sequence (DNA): TGTGCCAGCAGCTCAATGGTAGCGGGGGCAGATACGCAGTATTTT. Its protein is CASSSMVAGADTQYF.

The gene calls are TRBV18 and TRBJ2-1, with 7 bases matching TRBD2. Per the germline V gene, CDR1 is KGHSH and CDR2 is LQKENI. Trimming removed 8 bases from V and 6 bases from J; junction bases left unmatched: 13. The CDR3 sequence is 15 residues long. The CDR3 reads CASRVSGGGSNEQFF. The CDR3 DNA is TGTGCCAGCCGCGTGTCTGGCGGGGGATCCAATGAGCAGTTCTTC.